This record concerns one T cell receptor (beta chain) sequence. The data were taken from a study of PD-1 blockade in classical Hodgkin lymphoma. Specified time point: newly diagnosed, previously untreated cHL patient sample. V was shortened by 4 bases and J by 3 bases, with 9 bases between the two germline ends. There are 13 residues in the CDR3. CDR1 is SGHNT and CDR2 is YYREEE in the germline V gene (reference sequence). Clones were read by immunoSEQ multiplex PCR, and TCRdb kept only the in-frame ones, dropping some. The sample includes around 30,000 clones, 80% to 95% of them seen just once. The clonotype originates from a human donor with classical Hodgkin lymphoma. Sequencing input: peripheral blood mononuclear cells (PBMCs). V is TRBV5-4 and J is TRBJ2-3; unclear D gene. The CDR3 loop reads CASSAGLTDTQYF. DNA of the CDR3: TGTGCCAGCAGCGCCGGCCTTACAGATACGCAGTATTTT. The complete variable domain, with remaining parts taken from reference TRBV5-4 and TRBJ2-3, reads ETGVTQSPTHLIKTRGQQVTLRCSSQSGHNTVSWYQQALGQGPQFIFQYYREEENGRGNFPPRFSGLQFPNYSSELNVNALELDDSALYLCASSAGLTDTQYFGPGTRLTVL.